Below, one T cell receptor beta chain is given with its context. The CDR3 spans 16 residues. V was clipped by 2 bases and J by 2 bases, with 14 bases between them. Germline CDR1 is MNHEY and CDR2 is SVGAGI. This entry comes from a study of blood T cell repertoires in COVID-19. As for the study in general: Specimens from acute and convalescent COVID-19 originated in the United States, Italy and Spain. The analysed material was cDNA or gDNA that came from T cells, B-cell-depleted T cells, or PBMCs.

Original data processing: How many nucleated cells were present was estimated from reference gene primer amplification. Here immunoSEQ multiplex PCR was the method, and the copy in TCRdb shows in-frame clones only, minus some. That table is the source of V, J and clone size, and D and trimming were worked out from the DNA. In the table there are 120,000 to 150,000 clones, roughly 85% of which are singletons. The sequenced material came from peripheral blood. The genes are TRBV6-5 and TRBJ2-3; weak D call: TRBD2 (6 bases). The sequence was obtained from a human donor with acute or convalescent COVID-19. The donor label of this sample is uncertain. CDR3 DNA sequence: TGTGCCAGCAGTTACGATGGGGGGTCACCCACAGATACGCAGTATTTT. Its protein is CASSYDGGSPTDTQYF.